These 23 T cell receptor beta chains were all obtained from the same sample, sequenced in a study of blood T cell repertoires in COVID-19. TCRdb keeps only in-frame clones here, not all; method: immunoSEQ multiplex PCR. The repertoire has tens of thousands of clones, around 87% of them found once; the top ten carry around 40%. The sequenced sample consisted of peripheral blood. These receptors were collected from a human donor in a cohort sampled during active COVID-19.

The V call is TRBV6-1, the J call TRBJ1-2, with TRBD1 matching 7 bases. CDR1 is MNHNS and CDR2 is SASEGT in the germline V gene. The J segment lost 7 bases and the V segment lost 3 bases, leaving 11 bases of the junction unmatched. The CDR3 spans 15 residues. CDR3 sequence reads: CASSDEAQGKRGYTF. The CDR3, as DNA: TGTGCCAGCAGTGACGAAGCACAGGGGAAACGTGGCTACACCTTC.

CDR3 sequence: CASSYSGGGNTEAFF. CDR3 in DNA: TGTGCCAGCAGTTACTCGGGCGGAGGGAACACTGAAGCTTTCTTT. The chain combines TRBV6-6 with TRBJ1-1, with D unclear. Per germline, CDR1 MNHNY and CDR2 SVGAGI (reference sequence). V gave up 0 bases and J gave up 1 base, with 9 bases separating them. There are 15 residues in the CDR3.

The J gene is TRBJ1-5, the V gene TRBV7-2; D is unclear. Germline CDR1 and CDR2: SGHTA and FQGNSA. Trimming left V 2 bases short and J 4 bases short, with 6 bases between. The CDR3 covers 13 residues. The CDR3 protein is CASSLSPNQPQHF. The CDR3 DNA sequence: TGTGCCAGCAGCTTAAGCCCAAATCAGCCCCAGCATTTT.

The chain combines TRBV9 with TRBJ2-2, with D possibly matching TRBD1 (6 bases). CDR1 is SGDLS, CDR2 YYNGEE, per germline. V dropped 0 bases and J dropped 5 bases, with 14 bases sitting between them. This CDR3 has 16 amino acids. CDR3 sequence (DNA): TGTGCCAGCAGCGTAGTTCCCAGGGGTTTGACCGGGGAGCTGTTTTTT. Translated, it gives CASSVVPRGLTGELFF.

The V and J genes are TRBV3-1 (or the pseudogene TRBV3-2) and TRBJ2-5; D might be TRBD1 (5 bases). The CDR3 runs 13 residues. Trimming left V 2 bases short and J 2 bases short, with 6 bases between. Germline-derived CDR1 and CDR2 are LGHDT and YNNKEL (reference sequence). The CDR3 DNA sequence: TGTGCCAGCAGCCAACAGGGACAAGAGACCCAGTACTTC. It translates to CASSQQGQETQYF.

The chain recombines TRBV11-2 with TRBJ2-5; 10 nucleotides agree with TRBD1. Germline CDR1 is SGHAT and CDR2 is FQNNGV. V trimming: 4 bases; J trimming: 3 bases; junction bases outside the gene matches: 8. The CDR3 covers 16 residues. The CDR3 region is CASSSPPGQGKETQYF. DNA of the CDR3: TGTGCCAGCAGCTCACCCCCGGGACAGGGGAAAGAGACCCAGTACTTC.

This chain joins TRBV19 and TRBJ2-5, with 12 bases that match TRBD2. The CDR3 is 15 residues long. Germline trimming cut 4 bases from V and 1 base from J; bases unmatched to any gene: 1. CDR1 and CDR2 (germline): LNHDA, SQIVND (reference sequence). The CDR3 DNA reads as TGTGCCAGTAGTACTAGCGGGGGGGCCCAAGAGACCCAGTACTTC. It is translated as CASSTSGGAQETQYF.

This clone has only one observation. This rearrangement joins TRBV24-1 to TRBJ2-1; 9 bases align to TRBD2. The CDR3 loop spans 14 amino acids. V gave up 5 bases and J gave up 5 bases; unmatched junction bases: 3. The germline V gene encodes CDR1 KGHDR and CDR2 SFDVKD. CDR3 bases: TGTGCCACCAGTGGTAGCGGGGGAAACAATGAGCAGTTCTTC. Amino acids: CATSGSGGNNEQFF.

The rearrangement links TRBV28 to TRBJ1-5; D may be TRBD1 (6 bases). Trimming took 0 bases from V and 6 from J, leaving 15 bases between them. Germline CDR1 is MDHEN and CDR2 is SYDVKM. CDR3 length equals 16 residues. The CDR3 protein is CASSLWGPTGSQPQHF. As DNA, the CDR3 is TGTGCCAGCAGTTTATGGGGACCCACAGGGAGTCAGCCCCAGCATTTT.

The rearrangement joins TRBV5-6 to TRBJ2-3; D is possibly TRBD1 (5 bases). Trimming left V 1 base short and J 4 bases short, with 22 bases between. CDR3 length equals 18 residues. Germline V gene sequence: CDR1 SGHDT, CDR2 YYEEEE. The CDR3 region is CASSLYPLWGRWADTQYF. CDR3 sequence (DNA): TGTGCCAGCAGCTTGTATCCTCTATGGGGCAGGTGGGCAGATACGCAGTATTTT.

J is TRBJ2-7 and V is TRBV9; 7 bases match TRBD1. The CDR3 totals 15 residues. Germline V gene lookup returns CDR1 SGDLS and CDR2 YYNGEE. V shed 0 bases, J shed 3 bases, and the junction held 6 bases outside the gene matches. The CDR3 bases are TGTGCCAGCAGCGTAGCAGGACAGGCAGACTACGAGCAGTACTTC. Encoded protein: CASSVAGQADYEQYF.

The CDR3 DNA reads TGTGCCAGCAGTTACTCGGATAGCGGGGCGCAGTATTTT. Protein product: CASSYSDSGAQYF. This chain joins TRBV6-5 and TRBJ2-3; 8 nucleotides align to TRBD2. The CDR3 covers 13 residues. The germline V gene encodes CDR1 MNHEY and CDR2 SVGAGI. Trimming at V came to 0 bases and at J to 10 bases, leaving 3 bases not matched to a gene.

The DNA for the CDR3 is TGCAGCGTGGGACAGGACCCTAATTCACCCCTCCACTTT. Amino acids: CSVGQDPNSPLHF. The rearrangement uses TRBV29-1 and TRBJ1-6; 8 positions agree with TRBD1. The V segment lost 6 bases and the J segment 6 bases; nucleotides outside the gene matches: 4. The germline CDR1 and CDR2 sequences are SQVTM and ANQGSEA. The CDR3 covers 13 residues. Using reference TRBV29-1 and TRBJ1-6 for the parts outside the CDR3, the full variable domain is SAVISQKPSRDICQRGTSLTIQCQVDSQVTMMFWYRQQPGQSLTLIATANQGSEATYESGFVIDKFPISRPNLTFSTLTVSNMSPEDSSIYLCSVGQDPNSPLHFGNGTRLTVT.

The chain couples TRBV15 to TRBJ2-7; D may be TRBD1 (5 bases). V dropped 6 bases and J dropped 8 bases, with 17 bases sitting between them. The germline V gene has CDR1 LNHNV and CDR2 YYDKDF (reference sequence). The CDR3 length is 13 residues. The CDR3, as DNA: TGTGCCACCAGTATGGACACCATTGGAAAGCAGTACTTC. Residues: CATSMDTIGKQYF.

The CDR3 here is CASSLGQGGEQYF. As DNA, the CDR3 is TGTGCCAGCTCCCTTGGACAGGGGGGCGAGCAGTACTTC. The chain employs TRBV18 and TRBJ2-7, with TRBD1 matching over 10 bases. With 6 bases clipped from V and 6 bases from J, the junction kept 5 bases outside the gene matches. Per germline, CDR1 KGHSH and CDR2 LQKENI. The CDR3 covers 13 residues.

This chain uses TRBV5-6 with TRBJ2-5; D is uncertain. Germline CDR1 is SGHDT and CDR2 is YYEEEE. This CDR3 is built from 11 residues. V was shortened by 5 bases and J by 8 bases, with 10 bases between the two germline ends. The CDR3 loop is CASRAEGTQYF. The CDR3 region has the DNA TGTGCCAGCAGGGCGGAAGGAACCCAGTACTTC.

The chain employs TRBV28 and TRBJ2-4; D is unresolved. The CDR3 is made up of 16 amino acids. Germline-derived CDR1 and CDR2 are MDHEN and SYDVKM. Trimming took 5 bases from V and 0 from J, leaving 14 bases between them. The CDR3 region has the DNA TGTGCCAGCAGTCCTACCGCGGCTCTAGCCAAAAACATTCAGTACTTC. Translated, it gives CASSPTAALAKNIQYF.

CDR3 sequence reads: CASSPFSDNSPLHF. The CDR3 DNA is TGTGCCAGCAGTCCATTTTCGGATAATTCACCCCTCCACTTT. V gene TRBV7-8 combines with J gene TRBJ1-6; no reliable D call. V was clipped by 6 bases and J by 5 bases, with 11 bases between them. The CDR3 consists of 14 residues. Looked up from germline, CDR1 is SGHVS and CDR2 is FQNEAQ.

On this clone: The sample carries other DNA sequences with the same CDR3. V gene TRBV12-3 or TRBV12-4 combines with J gene TRBJ2-7; D might be TRBD1 (5 bases). V shed 6 bases and J shed 3 bases, with 9 bases lying between them. This CDR3 region has 12 residues. CDR3 nucleotide sequence: TGTGCCAGCAGCAGACAGAGCTACGAGCAGTACTTC. Amino acid sequence: CASSRQSYEQYF.

This chain joins TRBV27 and TRBJ2-7; 11 bases align to TRBD2. This CDR3 has 15 amino acids. CDR1 is MNHEY and CDR2 is SMNVEV in the germline V gene (reference sequence). V lost 3 bases to trimming and J lost 3 bases; unmatched junction nucleotides: 4. CDR3 region: CASSFSTSGDYEQYF. The CDR3 DNA is TGTGCCAGCAGTTTCTCGACTAGCGGGGACTACGAGCAGTACTTC.

The chain couples TRBV5-4 to TRBJ2-5, with TRBD2 matching 12 bases. This CDR3 spans 15 amino acids. Germline V gene data show CDR1 as SGHNT and CDR2 as YYREEE (reference sequence). After removal of 4 bases from V and 3 bases from J, the junction contained 4 bases not matched to a gene. The CDR3 DNA reads as TGTGCCAGCAGCCTCAGACTAGCGGGGGAAGAGACCCAGTACTTC. Its protein is CASSLRLAGEETQYF.

V usage is TRBV9 and J usage is TRBJ2-7; 8 bases agree with TRBD1. In germline, CDR1 is SGDLS, CDR2 YYNGEE. The CDR3 extends over 16 amino acids. The V gene end was trimmed by 0 bases and the J gene end by 0 bases; junction bases not matched to a gene: 5. The CDR3 is CASSVEGQGFSYEQYF. CDR3 sequence (DNA): TGTGCCAGCAGCGTAGAAGGACAGGGCTTCTCCTACGAGCAGTACTTC.

This rearrangement joins TRBV6-2 or TRBV6-3 to TRBJ1-5; TRBD1 matches 11 bases. The trim removed 2 bases at V and 11 bases at J, leaving 8 bases unmatched. The V gene's germline CDR1 is MNHEY and CDR2 SVGEGT. The CDR3 is 15 residues long. The CDR3 spells CASSYPGQGARAQHF. CDR3 in DNA: TGTGCCAGCAGTTACCCCGGACAGGGGGCGCGGGCCCAGCATTTT.